This TCR beta chain was recovered during a study of cytomegalovirus exposure and HLA in healthy donors. This CDR3 has 14 residues. The V gene's germline CDR1 is SGHTA and CDR2 FQGTGA. In regard to this clone: As yet, its antigen is unknown.

Study-wide findings and caveats: Presence/absence analyses rested on an assumption that sequencing depth was roughly uniform across donors. Being indistinguishable, some V segments were excluded, TRBV6-2 and TRBV6-3 among them. DRB1 showed the most TCR associations and HLA-C the fewest in a later analysis, as rates varied by HLA locus.

In the PCR, 60 Vbeta and 13 Jbeta primers were used. Profiling relied on immunoSEQ multiplex PCR, and the TCRdb table lists in-frame clones only, not all of them. The sample lists around 140,000 clones; almost 85% were seen once. This receptor was identified in a man in his late teens or twenties in good health and CMV-seropositive. Source material: PBMCs. The chain combines TRBV7-3 with TRBJ2-5, with 7 bases lining up with TRBD1. The last part of the DNA fits TRBJ2-7 better; the J call may be wrong. In DNA, the CDR3 is TGTGCCAGCAGCCTTTGGGGACAGTACTACGAGCAGTACTTC. It specifies CASSLWGQYYEQYF.